These T cell receptor beta chains were read from a single sample in a study of blood T cell repertoires in COVID-19. Here immunoSEQ multiplex PCR was the method, and the copy in TCRdb shows in-frame clones only, minus some. The repertoire has hundreds of thousands of clones, approximately 92% of them found once; the top ten carry about 1%. The sample consisted of PBMCs or T cells enriched from blood (not recorded which). The receptors were gathered from a man aged 18 to 30 who had recovered from COVID-19. The CDR3 runs from the conserved cysteine through the conserved F or W. Each record gives: J gene, D gene, clone size, V gene, CDR3 DNA, CDR3 protein. D genes are given only for firm matches. Some rows have no size entry. The others give once, few or many, or a class for an expanded clone.

>TRBJ1-1|NA|NA|TRBV2
TGTGCCAGCAGACGGACTCGTACTGAAGCTTTCTTT
CASRRTRTEAFF
>TRBJ2-3|TRBD1|NA|TRBV10-1
TGCGCCAGCAGTGTCGGACAGGGTAAGGTGGATACGCAGTATTTT
CASSVGQGKVDTQYF
>TRBJ1-5|NA|NA|TRBV27
TGTGCCAGCAGTCCGGACAGTTTAGGCCAGCCCCAGCATTTT
CASSPDSLGQPQHF
>TRBJ1-1|NA|NA|TRBV11-2
TGTGCCAGCAGCTTAGGGCCGGGGGGCACTGAAGCTTTCTTT
CASSLGPGGTEAFF
>TRBJ1-3|NA|NA|TRBV5-5
TGTGCCAGCAGCTTCCATGCGCTACTTGGAAACACCATATATTTT
CASSFHALLGNTIYF
>TRBJ2-1|TRBD2|NA|TRBV9
TGTGCCAGCAGCGTAGTAGCGGGGCTTTCCTACAATGAGCAGTTCTTC
CASSVVAGLSYNEQFF
>TRBJ2-3|NA|NA|TRBV5-1
TGCGCCAGCAGCTTGGGCGGGATCTACACAGATACGCAGTATTTT
CASSLGGIYTDTQYF
>TRBJ2-1|TRBD2|NA|TRBV3-1/TRBV3-2
TGTGCCAGCAGCCAAGCCGGGACTAGCGGGTCCAATGAGCAGTTCTTC
CASSQAGTSGSNEQFF
>TRBJ2-7|NA|NA|TRBV6-5
TGTGCCAGCAGTTACACCGGGACACCTTACGAGCAGTACTTC
CASSYTGTPYEQYF
>TRBJ2-2|NA|NA|TRBV18
TGTGCCAGCTCACGCCGACTGGCGAACACCGGGGAGCTGTTTTTT
CASSRRLANTGELFF
>TRBJ2-1|NA|NA|TRBV5-1
TGCGCCAGCAGCTTGGAGCGGCTGGGTAGCTCCTACAATGAGCAGTTCTTC
CASSLERLGSSYNEQFF
>TRBJ1-4|TRBD1|NA|TRBV28
TGTGCCAGCAGTACAGGGGACGTAAATGAAAAACTGTTTTTT
CASSTGDVNEKLFF
>TRBJ2-4|NA|NA|TRBV28
TGTGCCAGCAGCCTCCCCACCTACGGAAACATTCAGTACTTC
CASSLPTYGNIQYF
>TRBJ1-6|NA|NA|TRBV9
TGTGCCAGCAGCGACCGGACGGGAAATTCACCCCTCCACTTT
CASSDRTGNSPLHF
>TRBJ1-4|NA|NA|TRBV10-2
TGCGCCAGCCGCAATTGGGGGCTTGATGAAAAACTGTTTTTT
CASRNWGLDEKLFF
>TRBJ2-7|TRBD1|NA|TRBV28
TGTGCCAGCAGACCGGGACAGGGGGCGCTGGTCGAGCAGTACTTC
CASRPGQGALVEQYF
>TRBJ2-7|NA|NA|TRBV7-9
TGTGCCAGCAGTAAACCGGGAGAGAGGGGCTCCGAGCAGTACTTC
CASSKPGERGSEQYF
>TRBJ2-3|TRBD2|once|TRBV7-9
TGTGCCAGCAGCTTGCACGGGGGGGAGGGCACAGATACGCAGTATTTT
CASSLHGGEGTDTQYF
>TRBJ1-2|NA|NA|TRBV27
TGTGCCAGCAGTTTCGGCAGGGCCTGGGGCTACACCTTC
CASSFGRAWGYTF
>TRBJ2-7|TRBD1|once|TRBV28
TGTGCCAGCAGTCCACCCCCCCTTCAGGGGGCCTACGAGCAGTACTTC
CASSPPPLQGAYEQYF
>TRBJ1-1|NA|NA|TRBV21-1
TGTGCCAGCCCCTGGTCGTCGGAGGGGAACCCACGACGGACTGAAGCTTTCTTT
CASPWSSEGNPRRTEAFF
>TRBJ1-1|NA|NA|TRBV2
TGTGCCAGCAGAGCTAAACCAGGGGTTTCTGAAGCTTTCTTT
CASRAKPGVSEAFF
>TRBJ2-1|TRBD2|NA|TRBV28
TGTGCCAGCAGTCTCATAGCGGGAGGACGTTACAATGAGCAGTTCTTC
CASSLIAGGRYNEQFF
>TRBJ1-2|NA|NA|TRBV2
TGTGCCAGCAAAGTCCGATTGGAGGGTGGCTACACCTTC
CASKVRLEGGYTF
>TRBJ2-7|TRBD1|NA|TRBV19
TGTGCCAGTAGTCTGGGACAGGGGGCTGTCGAGCAGTACTTC
CASSLGQGAVEQYF
>TRBJ1-3|TRBD1|NA|TRBV28
TGTGCCAGCAGTTTACCCCCGGGACAGACATACACCATATATTTT
CASSLPPGQTYTIYF
>TRBJ2-7|TRBD1|once|TRBV6-5
TGTGCCAGCAGTTACGGGACAGAGACCTACGAGCAGTACTTC
CASSYGTETYEQYF
>TRBJ1-4|TRBD1|NA|TRBV6-6
TGTGCCAGCAGTCTCTACAGGGGGCGTTTTGCAACTAATGAAAAACTGTTTTTT
CASSLYRGRFATNEKLFF
>TRBJ2-5|NA|few|TRBV6-1
TGTGCCAGCAGTGAAGTCGTAGAGACCCAGTACTTC
CASSEVVETQYF